Each of the 22 T cell receptor beta chains below was sequenced from the same sample in a study of shared clonotypes between healthy human individuals. CD45RO negativity and positive selection for CCR7 defined naive CD8 cells, a population that excluded terminally differentiated effector memory CD45RA+ cells. The data were produced by immunoSEQ multiplex PCR, yet TCRdb's version contains in-frame clones alone and is incomplete. The sample lists around 2,000,000 clones; around 93% were seen once. The specimen was naive CD8+ T cells from PBMCs. The receptors were sampled from a man in his late teens or twenties in good health. Some clones in this sample may be carry-over from other donors' samples.

The chain carries TRBV29-1 and TRBJ1-1, with 10 bases identical to TRBD1. The CDR3 is 14 amino acids. The trim removed 3 bases at V and 5 bases at J, leaving 6 bases unmatched. CDR1 is SQVTM and CDR2 is ANQGSEA in the germline V gene. The CDR3 spells CSVDRTGGGTEAFF. DNA of the CDR3: TGCAGCGTTGACAGGACAGGGGGTGGGACTGAAGCTTTCTTT.

V is TRBV7-9 and J is TRBJ2-1, with TRBD2 matching over 8 bases. CDR3 size: 16 residues. CDR1 is SEHNR and CDR2 is FQNEAQ in the germline V gene (reference sequence). V gave up 3 bases and J gave up 7 bases; unmatched junction bases: 11. CDR3 in amino acids: CASSFILAGPTNEQFF. The CDR3 DNA follows: TGTGCCAGCAGCTTTATCTTAGCGGGACCGACTAATGAGCAGTTCTTC.

This rearrangement joins TRBV4-2 to TRBJ2-5, with D tentatively TRBD1 (6 bases). The CDR3 runs 16 residues. V was shortened by 4 bases and J by 3 bases, with 18 bases between the two germline ends. Germline V gene sequence: CDR1 LGHNA, CDR2 YNFKEQ. The CDR3 DNA reads as TGTGCCAGCAGCCCAATCTGGCAGGGGATGAAAGAGACCCAGTACTTC. It yields the protein CASSPIWQGMKETQYF.

About this clone itself: The identical CDR3 is also encoded by other nucleotide sequences in the sample. The rearrangement links TRBV27 to TRBJ2-7; D is undetermined. V lost 0 bases and J 0 bases, leaving 12 bases between the germline ends. Per germline, CDR1 MNHEY and CDR2 SMNVEV (reference sequence). This CDR3 comprises 16 residues. The CDR3 loop is CASSLSPGSHSYEQYF. The CDR3 nucleotides read TGTGCCAGCAGTTTATCCCCCGGCAGCCACTCCTACGAGCAGTACTTC.

The chain couples TRBV11-2 to TRBJ2-3, with D tentatively TRBD1 or TRBD2 (5 bases each). The CDR3 is made up of 15 amino acids. Germline lookup yields CDR1 SGHAT and CDR2 FQNNGV. Trimming removed 5 bases from V and 2 bases from J, with 14 bases in between. CDR3 residues: CASSKTRGYTDTQYF. CDR3 DNA sequence: TGTGCCAGCAGCAAGACACGGGGCTACACAGATACGCAGTATTTT.

The chain couples TRBV30 to TRBJ2-5; possibly TRBD2 for D (5 bases). The length of the CDR3 is 13 residues. CDR1 and CDR2 from the germline V gene are GTSNPN and SVGIG (reference sequence). V shed 0 bases and J shed 2 bases, with 7 bases lying between them. CDR3 nucleotides: TGTGCCTGGAGTGTAGCGGTACAAGAGACCCAGTACTTC. Encoded protein: CAWSVAVQETQYF.

This chain links TRBV28 with TRBJ1-3; possible D gene TRBD1, 5 bases. Trimming removed 3 bases at V and 0 bases at J, with 12 bases between. Germline CDR1 and CDR2: MDHEN and SYDVKM. The CDR3 sequence is 16 residues long. CDR3 residues: CASSFTRVTSGNTIYF. The CDR3 DNA reads as TGTGCCAGCAGTTTTACCAGGGTAACCTCTGGAAACACCATATATTTT. The variable domain in full, completed from reference TRBV28 and TRBJ1-3, reads DVKVTQSSRYLVKRTGEKVFLECVQDMDHENMFWYRQDPGLGLRLIYFSYDVKMKEKGDIPEGYSVSREKKERFSLILESASTNQTSMYLCASSFTRVTSGNTIYFGEGSWLTVV.

CDR3 in amino acids: CASSRAINQPQHF. The CDR3 nucleotides are TGTGCCAGCAGCCGGGCGATAAATCAGCCCCAGCATTTT. V gene TRBV7-6 combines with J gene TRBJ1-5; no firm D call. Trimming shortened V by 5 bases and J by 4 bases, and 9 bases separated the two germline ends. Germline lookup yields CDR1 SGHVS and CDR2 FNYEAQ. This CDR3 contains 13 residues.

The chain links TRBV30 to TRBJ2-7, with 7 bases lining up with TRBD1. Trimming at V came to 8 bases and at J to 2 bases, leaving 12 bases not matched to a gene. This CDR3 contains 14 residues. Germline lookup yields CDR1 GTSNPN and CDR2 SVGIG (reference sequence). CDR3 bases: TGTGCCGGGACATTGACAGGGAATGCCTACGAGCAGTACTTC. Protein product: CAGTLTGNAYEQYF.

This clone was picked up one time. The J gene is TRBJ2-7, the V gene TRBV27; D might be TRBD2 (7 bases). This CDR3 is built from 15 residues. Germline V gene lookup returns CDR1 MNHEY and CDR2 SMNVEV (reference sequence). V shed 3 bases and J shed 4 bases, with 16 bases lying between them. In DNA form, the CDR3 reads TGTGCCAGCAGTTTGAGGGAGGGGGGCGTGTACGAGCAGTACTTC. Protein: CASSLREGGVYEQYF.

V is TRBV11-2 and J is TRBJ2-5; D remains ambiguous. Germline V gene lookup returns CDR1 SGHAT and CDR2 FQNNGV. V lost 1 base to trimming and J lost 2 bases, with 17 bases between them. The CDR3 consists of 17 residues. The CDR3 reads CASSLVHGQSRQETQYF. CDR3 nucleotide sequence: TGTGCCAGCAGCTTAGTTCATGGGCAAAGCCGACAAGAGACCCAGTACTTC.

V and J are TRBV7-6 and TRBJ1-5, with TRBD1 as a possible D gene (6 bases). The V gene's germline CDR1 is SGHVS and CDR2 FNYEAQ. The CDR3 covers 13 residues. The germline V and J ends were trimmed by 1 base and 6 bases, with 7 bases remaining between them. CDR3 DNA sequence: TGTGCCAGCAGCTTAGGGGGGCTTCAGCCCCAGCATTTT. Protein: CASSLGGLQPQHF.

This clone has a handful of counts. The chain employs TRBV2 and TRBJ1-5; D uncertain. This CDR3 contains 17 residues. The V and J ends lost 3 bases and 0 bases respectively, with 15 bases between them. Germline lookup yields CDR1 SNHLY and CDR2 FYNNEI. CDR3 amino acids: CASSDSGSALSNQPQHF. The CDR3 region has the DNA TGTGCCAGCAGTGATTCGGGGTCCGCCCTTAGCAATCAGCCCCAGCATTTT.

This clone was observed a single time. The chain has TRBV6-1 and TRBJ1-4; tentative D call: TRBD1 (6 bases). Germline-derived CDR1 and CDR2 are MNHNS and SASEGT. This CDR3 is built from 13 residues. With 8 bases removed from V and 8 bases from J, the gap between germline ends came to 15 bases. CDR3 loop: CASQTGLGEKLFF. In DNA form, the CDR3 reads TGTGCCAGCCAGACAGGTCTTGGAGAAAAACTGTTTTTT.

In DNA, the CDR3 is TGTGCCAGCAGTGACATGGGGCGCGGGAACACTGAAGCTTTCTTT. This sequence encodes CASSDMGRGNTEAFF. The chain joins TRBV6-4 to TRBJ1-1; TRBD1 is a possible D gene (5 bases). V lost 2 bases and J 1 base, leaving 11 bases between the germline ends. CDR3 length: 15 residues. Germline V gene data show CDR1 as MRHNA and CDR2 as SNTAGT.

The chain carries TRBV15 and TRBJ1-1, with D hard to call. V was trimmed by 5 bases and J by 1 base, leaving 11 bases between them. Looked up from germline, CDR1 is LNHNV and CDR2 is YYDKDF (reference sequence). The CDR3 consists of 14 residues. The CDR3 nucleotides read TGTGCCACCAGCCCAGAGGGTCGGAACACTGAAGCTTTCTTT. It translates to CATSPEGRNTEAFF.

The chain recombines TRBV28 with TRBJ2-7; D gene ambiguous. Germline CDR1 MDHEN, CDR2 SYDVKM. The CDR3 spans 18 residues. Trimming shortened V by 4 bases and J by 0 bases, and 22 bases separated the two germline ends. The CDR3 DNA follows: TGTGCCAGCAGTTCCCCCTACCGTATAGGGCTGAGCTCCTACGAGCAGTACTTC. It specifies CASSSPYRIGLSSYEQYF.

The chain recombines TRBV13 with TRBJ1-1; maybe TRBD1 (6 bases). The germline V and J ends were trimmed by 5 bases and 3 bases, with 16 bases remaining between them. CDR1 and CDR2 (germline): PRHDT, FYEKMQ (reference sequence). The CDR3 has 15 residues. CDR3 nucleotides: TGTGCCAGCAGCACGATGACAGGTTCGGACACTGAAGCTTTCTTT. Its protein is CASSTMTGSDTEAFF.

This rearrangement joins TRBV11-2 to TRBJ2-7; a possible D gene is TRBD2 (6 bases). Germline V lookup: CDR1 SGHAT, CDR2 FQNNGV. The CDR3 loop spans 15 amino acids. With 0 bases removed from V and 4 bases from J, the gap between germline ends came to 13 bases. This CDR3 is CASSLESGVAYEQYF. The CDR3 bases are TGTGCCAGCAGCTTAGAGTCGGGAGTTGCATACGAGCAGTACTTC. Based on the CDR3 plus reference TRBV11-2 and TRBJ2-7, the full variable domain is EAGVAQSPRYKIIEKRQSVAFWCNPISGHATLYWYQQILGQGPKLLIQFQNNGVVDDSQLPKDRFSAERLKGVDSTLKIQPAKLEDSAVYLCASSLESGVAYEQYFGPGTRLTVT.

This rearrangement joins TRBV29-1 to TRBJ2-5, with D perhaps TRBD2 (5 bases). The J call may be incorrect, as the DNA end agrees better with TRBJ2-7. CDR1 is SQVTM and CDR2 is ANQGSEA in the germline V gene. The CDR3 runs 13 residues. In DNA, the CDR3 is TGCAGCGCCACTTTAACTAGACCCTACGAGCAGTACTTC. Amino acid sequence: CSATLTRPYEQYF.

The V gene is TRBV7-8, the J gene TRBJ1-5, with 7 bases aligning to TRBD1. In germline, CDR1 is SGHVS, CDR2 FQNEAQ. This CDR3 is 15 amino acids long. J gave up 1 base and V 5 bases, and 5 bases lay outside the gene matches. The CDR3 protein is CASSPGTASNQPQHF. The CDR3 coding sequence is TGTGCCAGCAGCCCAGGGACAGCCAGCAATCAGCCCCAGCATTTT.

The rearrangement uses TRBV7-9 and TRBJ2-3; D is ambiguous. Germline V lookup: CDR1 SEHNR, CDR2 FQNEAQ (reference sequence). This CDR3 is built from 15 residues. Trimming cost V 4 bases and J 2 bases, with 13 bases left between them. The CDR3 DNA is TGTGCCAGCAGCTCGGGCAACCTGCCCACAGATACGCAGTATTTT. This translates into CASSSGNLPTDTQYF.